The 23 T cell receptor beta chains presented below share a single source sample, sequenced in a study of cytomegalovirus exposure and HLA in healthy donors (TCRdb year 2017). The library was built by means of the immunoSEQ multiplex PCR assay. A mixture of 60 forward primers for TCR Vbeta segments and 13 reverse primers for TCR Jbeta segments was used in the multiplex PCR. TCRdb retrieved this table from immuneACCESS and kept in-frame rearrangements only. Not all clones are present; in checked studies, unresolved V genes account for under half, and no reason is known for the remainder. This sample has under 200,000 clones in its table, and just under 80% of those were observed once. Together, the top ten hold 1% of the sample. Input material: PBMCs. These receptors came from a woman between 45 and 65 years old in good health and CMV-seropositive.

The CDR3 DNA is TGTGCCAGCTCGACTCGACTAGCCCCGAGCACCGGGGAGCTGTTTTTT. Its translation is CASSTRLAPSTGELFF. The V call is TRBV18, the J call TRBJ2-2; TRBD2 aligns across 7 bases. The CDR3 has 16 residues. Trimming at V came to 6 bases and at J to 4 bases, leaving 11 bases not matched to a gene. Germline CDR1 KGHSH, CDR2 LQKENI.

This chain uses TRBV6-5 with TRBJ1-1, with a possible D match to TRBD1 (5 bases). CDR1 is MNHEY and CDR2 is SVGAGI in the germline V gene. The ends were cut back, 6 bases at V and 1 base at J, with 9 bases in the middle. The CDR3 runs 13 residues. CDR3 in amino acids: CASSRQGNTEAFF. CDR3 nucleotide sequence: TGTGCCAGCAGCCGGCAGGGGAACACTGAAGCTTTCTTT.

The chain has TRBV9 and TRBJ2-1, with 13 bases aligning to TRBD2. The V and J ends lost 4 bases and 6 bases, in that order; junction bases with no gene match: 7. This CDR3 comprises 16 residues. Germline CDR1 and CDR2: SGDLS and YYNGEE. CDR3 bases: TGTGCCAGCAGCCCAGGACTAGCGGGAGTGGGCAATGAGCAGTTCTTC. Translated: CASSPGLAGVGNEQFF.

This clone was found a few times. The CDR3 DNA reads TGTGCCATCAGTGAGTCTCAGGGGGAAGCTTTCTTT. This codes for CAISESQGEAFF. V usage is TRBV10-3 and J usage is TRBJ1-1, with D possibly TRBD1 on 6 matching bases. Germline CDR1 ENHRY, CDR2 SYGVKD. This CDR3 region has 12 residues. The V end was cut by 0 bases, the J end by 8 bases, with 7 bases between.

The V gene is TRBV7-2, the J gene TRBJ1-2; maybe TRBD1 (6 bases). The CDR3 runs to 12 residues. Per the germline V gene, CDR1 is SGHTA and CDR2 is FQGNSA. The V end lost 5 bases, the J end lost 8 bases, and 12 bases lay between the germline ends. Here the CDR3 reads CASSPGVRGYTF. CDR3 bases: TGTGCCAGCAGCCCAGGGGTTCGCGGCTACACCTTC.

The chain is built from TRBV7-9 and TRBJ2-1; D gene uncertain. Germline values: CDR1 SEHNR, CDR2 FQNEAQ (reference sequence). The CDR3 contains 11 residues. Deletions cut 5 bases from V and 9 bases from J, with 8 bases between. In DNA form, the CDR3 reads TGTGCCAGCAGCCATAGAGGTGAGCAGTTCTTC. Its translation: CASSHRGEQFF.

This clone was seen a few times. One end of the junction fails to match germline, which may point to a read error. This sequence joins TRBV7-9 and TRBJ1-3, with 9 bases aligning to TRBD1. CDR1 is SEHNR and CDR2 is FQNEAQ in the germline V gene (reference sequence). The CDR3 is 14 residues long. The CDR3 reads CSSSAGQGRNTIYF. The CDR3 nucleotides are TGTTCCAGCAGCGCAGGACAGGGGCGAAACACCATATATTTT.

V and J are TRBV7-2 and TRBJ2-4; possible D gene TRBD1, 5 bases. This CDR3 has 17 amino acids. The V and J ends lost 4 bases and 2 bases respectively, with 18 bases between them. Germline lookup yields CDR1 SGHTA and CDR2 FQGNSA. CDR3 sequence (DNA): TGTGCCAGCAGCTACCCTTCTAAGCAGGGAACCAAAAACATTCAGTACTTC. As protein: CASSYPSKQGTKNIQYF.

The chain employs TRBV7-8 and TRBJ2-1; the D gene is possibly TRBD2 (5 bases). Per germline, CDR1 SGHVS and CDR2 FQNEAQ. The CDR3 extends over 17 amino acids. The ends were cut back, 5 bases at V and 3 bases at J, with 20 bases in the middle. The CDR3 DNA reads TGTGCCAGCAGCCCCCGGGAATGGGAGAGATTCTACAATGAGCAGTTCTTC. Translated, it gives CASSPREWERFYNEQFF.

This clone was detected only a few times. The J gene is TRBJ2-1, the V gene TRBV6-1; TRBD1 agrees at 7 bases. The junction had 9 bases not matched to a gene; V was cut back by 3 bases and J by 10 bases. The germline V gene has CDR1 MNHNS and CDR2 SASEGT. This CDR3 has 14 amino acids. The CDR3 is CASSETYRGREQFF. CDR3 nucleotides: TGTGCCAGCAGTGAGACCTACAGGGGAAGGGAGCAGTTCTTC.

The chain combines TRBV19 with TRBJ2-2; 8 bases line up with TRBD1. This CDR3 spans 15 amino acids. The V gene's germline CDR1 is LNHDA and CDR2 SQIVND (reference sequence). V was clipped by 3 bases and J by 2 bases; unmatched bases: 2. CDR3 coding DNA: TGTGCCAGTAGTATGGGACAGGTTAACACCGGGGAGCTGTTTTTT. Translation: CASSMGQVNTGELFF.

This clone was counted once. DNA for the CDR3: TGTGCCAGCAGCTTAACGGGGGGGAACGGGGCCAACGTCCTGACTTTC. This translates into CASSLTGGNGANVLTF. This chain links TRBV7-3 with TRBJ2-6; 7 bases are shared with TRBD2. CDR3 length: 16 amino acids. Germline CDR1 and CDR2: SGHTA and FQGTGA. The V segment lost 0 bases and the J segment 4 bases; nucleotides outside the gene matches: 3. The variable domain in full, completed from reference TRBV7-3 and TRBJ2-6, reads GAGVSQTPSNKVTEKGKYVELRCDPISGHTALYWYRQSLGQGPEFLIYFQGTGAADDSGLPNDRFFAVRPEGSVSTLKIQRTERGDSAVYLCASSLTGGNGANVLTFGAGSRLTVL.

Notes on this clone: Germline and junction disagree at one end, which may indicate a read error. The chain joins TRBV7-7 to TRBJ2-7; TRBD1 aligns across 10 bases. Germline V gene lookup returns CDR1 SSHAT and CDR2 FNYEAQ (reference sequence). This CDR3 has 15 amino acids. The CDR3 DNA reads TGTGCTAGCAGCTTAGGGACAGGGGAAACCTACGAGCAGTACTTC. Amino acids: CASSLGTGETYEQYF.

The rearrangement links TRBV15 to TRBJ1-5, with 7 bases fitting TRBD1. The CDR3 runs 16 residues. V dropped 5 bases and J dropped 9; count of bases not matched to a gene: 16. Germline V gene sequence: CDR1 LNHNV, CDR2 YYDKDF (reference sequence). CDR3 bases: TGTGCCACCAGCCCAGGGCTAGACAGGGTGCGTGTGCCCCAGCATTTT. It encodes CATSPGLDRVRVPQHF.

The V and J genes are TRBV9 and TRBJ2-3; D remains unclear. CDR1 SGDLS and CDR2 YYNGEE come from the germline V gene. V dropped 3 bases and J dropped 0 bases, with 8 bases sitting between them. The CDR3 sequence is 14 residues long. CDR3: CASSGARSTDTQYF. CDR3 bases: TGTGCCAGCAGCGGGGCCCGTAGCACAGATACGCAGTATTTT. The variable domain in full, completed from reference TRBV9 and TRBJ2-3, reads DSGVTQTPKHLITATGQRVTLRCSPRSGDLSVYWYQQSLDQGLQFLIQYYNGEERAKGNILERFSAQQFPDLHSELNLSSLELGDSALYFCASSGARSTDTQYFGPGTRLTVL.

The CDR3 DNA reads as TGTGCCATCAGCCCCCGGGAGGCCTACGAGCAGTACTTC. It encodes CAISPREAYEQYF. V usage is TRBV10-3 and J usage is TRBJ2-7; 7 nucleotides align to TRBD2. The germline CDR1 and CDR2 sequences are ENHRY and SYGVKD. This CDR3 spans 13 amino acids. V was pared by 6 bases and J by 2 bases, with 4 bases of the junction left unmatched.

This chain uses TRBV4-1 with TRBJ1-2; TRBD1 matches 8 bases. The CDR3 is 22 residues long. CDR1 and CDR2 (germline): MGHRA, YSYEKL. V was clipped by 0 bases and J by 7 bases; unmatched bases: 28. Written as DNA, the CDR3 is TGCGCCAGCAGCCAAGATTCGATTCGTGGACAGGGTGTGATGATGACTATCGGTGGCTACACCTTC. It translates to CASSQDSIRGQGVMMTIGGYTF.

V is TRBV7-9 and J is TRBJ2-7; perhaps TRBD2 as D (5 bases). CDR1 is SEHNR and CDR2 is FQNEAQ in the germline V gene (reference sequence). V was clipped by 4 bases and J by 7 bases, with 11 bases between them. The CDR3 is made up of 12 amino acids. The CDR3 DNA is TGTGCCAGCAGCTGGGCCTCGGGAGAGCAGTACTTC. It is translated as CASSWASGEQYF.

The J gene is TRBJ2-2, the V gene TRBV14; 11 positions match TRBD1. CDR1 SGHDN and CDR2 FVKESK come from the germline V gene. With 0 bases clipped from V and 4 bases from J, the junction kept 4 bases outside the gene matches. The CDR3 is 17 amino acids. The CDR3 coding sequence is TGTGCCAGCAGCCAAGATAGGGACAGGGGGTGCACCGGGGAGCTGTTTTTT. Protein: CASSQDRDRGCTGELFF.

The J gene is TRBJ2-5, the V gene TRBV19, with 9 bases fitting TRBD1. The closer fit of TRBJ2-7 to the DNA end suggests the J call may be wrong. CDR1 is LNHDA, CDR2 SQIVND, per germline (reference sequence). The CDR3 extends over 11 amino acids. In nucleotides, the CDR3 is TGTGCCCCCGACAGGGGGTACGAGCAGTACTTC. Translated: CAPDRGYEQYF.

The CDR3 loop reads CASSLPEYTGYSYEQYF. In DNA, the CDR3 is TGTGCCAGCAGCTTACCGGAGTATACAGGTTACTCCTACGAGCAGTACTTC. The V call is TRBV7-2, the J call TRBJ2-7; maybe TRBD1 (5 bases). V shed 2 bases and J shed 0 bases, with 17 bases lying between them. CDR3 length: 17 residues. Germline-derived CDR1 and CDR2 are SGHTA and FQGNSA.

The CDR3 reads CASRTVHSNQPQHF. As DNA, the CDR3 is TGTGCCAGCAGAACAGTGCATAGCAATCAGCCCCAGCATTTT. The chain uses TRBV28 and TRBJ1-5; the D is unclear. Germline V gives CDR1 MDHEN, CDR2 SYDVKM. Trimming shortened V by 6 bases and J by 0 bases, and 9 bases separated the two germline ends. The CDR3 extends over 14 amino acids.

V and J are TRBV7-2 and TRBJ1-2, with 8 bases lining up with TRBD1. The CDR3 has 14 residues. Germline assignment: CDR1 SGHTA and CDR2 FQGNSA. Losses at the gene ends were 3 bases for V and 2 bases for J; bases not matched to a gene: 2. This chain's CDR3 is CASSFQGANYGYTF. The CDR3 DNA reads as TGTGCCAGCAGCTTCCAGGGGGCCAACTATGGCTACACCTTC.